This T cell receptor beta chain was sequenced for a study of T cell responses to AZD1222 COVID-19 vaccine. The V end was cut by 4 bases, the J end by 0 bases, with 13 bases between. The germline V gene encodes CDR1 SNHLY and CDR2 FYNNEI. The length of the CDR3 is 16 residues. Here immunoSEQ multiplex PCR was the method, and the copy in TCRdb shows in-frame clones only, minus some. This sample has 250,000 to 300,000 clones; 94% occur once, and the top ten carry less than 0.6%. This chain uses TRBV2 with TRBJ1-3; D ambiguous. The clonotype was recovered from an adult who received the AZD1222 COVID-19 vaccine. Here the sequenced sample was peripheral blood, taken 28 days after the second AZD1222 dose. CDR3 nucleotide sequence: TGTGCCAGCAGTGGCAGAGGAGGGTTCTCTGGAAACACCATATATTTT. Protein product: CASSGRGGFSGNTIYF.